The clone carrying this T cell receptor beta chain was detected a few times. What it binds is not known. This sample was taken from a study of beta chain features in type 1 diabetes. Study-wide results and caveats: TCRB repertoires of naive, central memory and Treg cells appeared more similar among patients than among healthy donors.

Trimming cost V 0 bases and J 10 bases, with 10 bases left between them. The length of the CDR3 is 13 residues. Per the germline V gene, CDR1 is LGHNA and CDR2 is YNFKEQ. Sequenced material consisted of expressed TCRB transcripts (all of the isolated RNA was reverse transcribed). Assay: immunoSEQ multiplex PCR; the TCRdb copy retains only in-frame clones and omits some. The table includes around 400,000 clones, approximately 16% detected once. This chain uses TRBV4-2 with TRBJ2-1, with a weak D call TRBD1 (6 bases). Sample: naive CD4+ T cells from blood. The TCR originated in a young woman in good health. CDR3 sequence reads: CASSQDSGTEQFF. In nucleotides, the CDR3 is TGTGCCAGCAGCCAAGATTCGGGGACAGAGCAGTTCTTC.